This T cell receptor beta chain was sequenced in a study of CD8+ T cells in alopecia areata. Notes on this clone: Its antigen is still unknown.

Germline V lookup: CDR1 LGHNA, CDR2 YNFKEQ. The CDR3 spans 19 residues. Trimming cost V 2 bases and J 1 base; bases outside gene matches: 15. RNA, once extracted, was reverse transcribed into cDNA for use as the sequencing template. Only in-frame clones appear in the TCRdb table, and some are missing; sequencing was by immunoSEQ multiplex PCR. The sample includes more than 100,000 clones, more than 75% of them seen just once. Treatment described: oral pan-JAK inhibitor, 5-10 mg twice daily. Study-wide results and caveats: It was observed that many expanded lesional clones persisted in scalp and blood during tofacitinib.

The chain is built from TRBV4-2 and TRBJ1-1; 8 positions match TRBD1. The material was CD8+ T cells sorted from blood, obtained around week 30, from a patient treated with tofacitinib. This receptor was obtained from a human donor with alopecia areata. CDR3 sequence reads: CASSQPSRGPESWNTEAFF. The CDR3, as DNA: TGTGCCAGCAGCCAACCCTCCAGGGGGCCGGAGTCTTGGAACACTGAAGCTTTCTTT.